These 5 T cell receptor beta chains were sequenced from one sample in a study of blood T cell repertoires in COVID-19. The method was immunoSEQ multiplex PCR; TCRdb's version includes in-frame clones alone and lacks a portion of them. The profile covers some 270,000 clones, with about 85% appearing a single time and 0.75% to 0.95% taken by the ten largest. Source material: peripheral blood. The receptors originated from a human donor with COVID-19, enrolled during active disease. The donor label of this sample is uncertain.

This clone has only one observation. This chain connects TRBV18 to TRBJ1-4, with D perhaps matching TRBD1 (5 bases). CDR1 and CDR2 from the germline V gene are KGHSH and LQKENI. The CDR3 consists of 16 residues. V lost 6 bases and J 2 bases, leaving 16 bases between the germline ends. CDR3: CASSRSAGRTNEKLFF. CDR3 coding DNA: TGTGCCAGCTCCCGGTCGGCAGGGCGCACTAATGAAAAACTGTTTTTT.

This chain connects TRBV3-1 (or the pseudogene TRBV3-2) to TRBJ2-1, with D possibly matching TRBD2 (6 bases). Per the germline V gene, CDR1 is LGHDT and CDR2 is YNNKEL (reference sequence). This CDR3 has 14 residues. V was cut by 8 bases and J by 5 bases, with 16 bases left in between. The CDR3 DNA sequence: TGTGCCAGCCGCCGGAGGGGAGCCGACAATGAGCAGTTCTTC. It specifies CASRRRGADNEQFF.

The chain combines TRBV27 with TRBJ1-1; D not resolved. The V and J ends lost 3 bases and 3 bases respectively, with 8 bases between them. Per the germline V gene, CDR1 is MNHEY and CDR2 is SMNVEV (reference sequence). The CDR3 is 13 amino acids. Written as DNA, the CDR3 is TGTGCCAGCAGTTTTTGGAGGGACACTGAAGCTTTCTTT. Translation gives CASSFWRDTEAFF.

This rearrangement joins TRBV28 to TRBJ2-5; D may be TRBD1 (6 bases). Trimming stripped 5 bases from V and 0 bases from J, with 13 bases between. This CDR3 has 15 amino acids. CDR1 and CDR2 (germline): MDHEN, SYDVKM. The CDR3 DNA is TGTGCCAGCAGTACTCCTAGGGGGTACCAAGAGACCCAGTACTTC. This codes for CASSTPRGYQETQYF. Full variable domain (remainder filled in from reference TRBV28 and TRBJ2-5): DVKVTQSSRYLVKRTGEKVFLECVQDMDHENMFWYRQDPGLGLRLIYFSYDVKMKEKGDIPEGYSVSREKKERFSLILESASTNQTSMYLCASSTPRGYQETQYFGPGTRLLVL.

The V gene is TRBV4-3, the J gene TRBJ2-2; the D gene is possibly TRBD2 (5 bases). The CDR3 is 16 amino acids. Trimming took 0 bases from V and 3 from J, leaving 11 bases between them. Germline V gives CDR1 LGHNA, CDR2 YSLEER. CDR3 bases: TGCGCCAGCAGCCAAGATGTGGGAGCGGACACCGGGGAGCTGTTTTTT. Amino acids: CASSQDVGADTGELFF.